Reported below is one T cell receptor beta chain. It lacks a known antigen. Base qualities are not provided; no much larger clone lies one nucleotide away. The germline V and J ends show losses of 4 bases and 9 bases respectively, and no gene match explains 11 bases of the junction. The CDR3 runs 15 residues from the cysteine to the phenylalanine. Just CDR3 DNA is preserved here, 45 bases in frame from base 1. CDR1 SGHTA and CDR2 FQGNSA are derived from the germline V gene. This sample was taken from a study of prognosis after radiotherapy for stage I lung cancer (dated by TCRdb to the early 2020s). Some background on the complete study: Between April 2018 and 2019, under 20 stage I NSCLC patients were enrolled in Nanjing, China. About a dozen patients had adenocarcinoma and 6 or 7 had squamous cell carcinoma as the tumor histology. The cohort was made up of 10 to 15 men and a handful of women, with a median age of around 70 years and an age range of about 50 to 84 years. In every patient, SBRT was given without any concurrent therapy. Using image-guided IMRT or VMAT, SBRT was delivered in 3 to 5 fractions at a biologically effective dose of at least 100 Gy. This study profiled peripheral blood TCR beta repertoires from stage I NSCLC patients before and after stereotactic body radiotherapy and linked the repertoires to distant failure. The study sequenced 38 blood samples from roughly 20 patients, one before and one after SBRT per patient. The study included around 14 patients with newly diagnosed primary stage I lung tumors and 4 or 5 with oligometastatic NSCLC after surgical resection of the primary tumor. All patients were regarded as medically inoperable, because of comorbidities in 11 to 12 patients and refusal of surgery in more than 5 patients. After SBRT, distant metastases developed in four of the 19 patients at a median of around seven months, while the remaining 15 patients had no significant progression.

Overall study results and their limits: After SBRT, the count of unique TCR clones dropped from a median of about 10,000 beforehand to several thousand afterward (Wilcoxon paired P=0.011). Differences by metastasis status were reportedly seen in TRBV and TRBJ usage frequencies, involving two V genes at baseline and, after SBRT, nine V genes and two J genes. Whether the expanded TCR clones were tumor-specific was not determined. The small cohort and short follow-up limited the study, so independent validation of the findings is needed. Post-SBRT Shannon entropy and its change from baseline were lower in patients who developed distant metastases; baseline Shannon entropy was not associated with metastases. All reported P values were unadjusted for multiple comparisons.

Two rounds of multiplex PCR on genomic DNA were used to amplify the TCR beta CDR3 region. The first PCR round used primers specific to each TRBV and TRBJ gene, with sequences filed in Chinese patent CN105087789A. The second PCR round used universal primers. The Roche High Pure PCR Template Preparation Kit was used to extract genomic DNA from the frozen PBMCs. Libraries were sequenced paired-end with 151 bp reads on an Illumina HiSeq 3000. In the original analysis: Raw reads lacking the multiplex PCR primer sequences were removed with CutAdapt. Using PEAR, the high-quality paired reads were merged into contigs. TRB V, D and J gene segments were assigned to each contig with MiXCR by alignment to reference sequences. CDR3 sequences were clustered by base quality and sequence similarity to remove sequencing errors. Shannon entropy, normalized by the natural log of the productive TCR sequence number, served as the measure of diversity. One minus Shannon entropy divided by the natural log of the number of unique clonotypes was used as the definition of clonality. The Youden index of ROC curves was used to select progression-free survival cut-offs for repertoire metrics, and analyses were performed in R 3.5.3. TCRdb reanalyzed the raw reads on its own, using fastp at Q25 for trimming and MiXCR for clone calling, and kept in-frame beta chains. Identical CDR3 protein sequences are pooled into one entry, listed with their most common genes and DNA. These V and J calls rely on TCRdb rather than the paper's analysis. This sample is represented by fewer than 65,000 distinct CDR3 sequences; about 35% of them were singletons. Jointly, the top ten make up 9.2% of the sample.

No patient had a history of other malignancies or prior chemotherapy or radiotherapy, and all had node-negative disease on CT and PET/CT. At each of the two time points, 6 to 7 milliliters of peripheral venous blood were collected into EDTA tubes. PBMCs were isolated by Ficoll-Paque Plus density-gradient centrifugation. Right after collection, samples were placed at -80 degrees C and kept there until analysis. This sequence uses TRBV7-2 and TRBJ2-1; TRBD2 agrees with 8 junctional bases. This receptor was identified in a donor aged 50 or older with non-small cell lung cancer. This specimen was PBMCs, taken before or after stereotactic body radiation therapy (not recorded which). The CDR3 protein: CASSSSSGPTGEQFF. The DNA reads TGTGCCAGCAGCTCTTCTAGCGGGCCCACGGGTGAGCAGTTCTTC.